Listed here are 8 T cell receptor beta chains from one sample, sequenced in a study of blood T cells in healthy people across ages. Alongside a J-beta primer mix, a sample-barcoded 5' primer served in a second PCR lasting about 7 to 11 cycles. TCRdb re-called the 5' RACE reads through MiXCR, storing one row per CDR3 protein. The sample records about 1,600,000 distinct CDR3 sequences, approximately 40% being singletons. The sequencing sample was made of blood. Source of these receptors: a woman younger than 30 in good health.

About this clonotype: At one end, the junction sequence differs from germline, possibly due to a read error. The chain uses TRBV5-1 and TRBJ2-4; no reliable D call. Judging by the DNA end, TRBJ2-7 fits better; the J call may be wrong. The CDR3 consists of 15 residues. Looked up from germline, CDR1 is SGHRS and CDR2 is YFSETQ. The CDR3 region has the DNA TGCGCCAGCAACTTGGTTGGCGGAGCCTACTACGAGCAGTACTTC. Encoded protein: CASNLVGGAYYEQYF.

With respect to this clonotype: The junction shows a germline mismatch at one end, possibly a read error. The J gene is TRBJ2-7, the V gene TRBV4-1; 7 bases match TRBD1. Looked up from germline, CDR1 is MGHRA and CDR2 is YSYEKL. The CDR3 sequence is 15 residues long. CDR3 bases: TGCGCCACCAGCAACCTTCCGACAGGGAACTCCGAGCAGTACTTC. Protein product: CATSNLPTGNSEQYF.

This clonotype was seen at least ten times. The chain recombines TRBV12-3 or TRBV12-4 with TRBJ2-1, with 7 bases aligning to TRBD2. CDR3 size: 16 residues. Unmatched junction bases numbered 12, after V lost 5 bases and J lost 5 bases. CDR3 bases: TGTGCCAGCAGTCCCCCGGTCGAGCGGGGCAACAATGAGCAGTTCTTC. It is translated as CASSPPVERGNNEQFF.

The V and J genes are TRBV6-5 and TRBJ1-4; 8 bases are a match to TRBD1. Trimming took 0 bases from V and 5 from J; bases not matched to a gene: 5. The germline gives CDR1 MNHEY, CDR2 SVGAGI. The CDR3 covers 16 residues. CDR3 coding DNA: TGTGCCAGCAGTTACTCCCAACAGGGGGGGAATGAAAAACTGTTTTTT. As protein: CASSYSQQGGNEKLFF.

This rearrangement joins TRBV7-2 to TRBJ2-1; D perhaps matches TRBD2 (6 bases). CDR1 is SGHTA and CDR2 is FQGNSA in the germline V gene. This CDR3 has 16 amino acids. V lost 0 bases and J lost 2, with 11 bases in between. CDR3 DNA: TGTGCCAGCAGCTTAGCGGCGTTAGCGGCCTACAATGAGCAGTTCTTC. Amino acid sequence: CASSLAALAAYNEQFF. Complete variable domain (other parts from reference TRBV7-2 and TRBJ2-1): GAGVSQSPSNKVTEKGKDVELRCDPISGHTALYWYRQSLGQGLEFLIYFQGNSAPDKSGLPSDRFSAERTGGSVSTLTIQRTQQEDSAVYLCASSLAALAAYNEQFFGPGTRLTVL.

The chain recombines TRBV5-1 with TRBJ1-1, with 8 bases lining up with TRBD1. V gave up 4 bases and J gave up 1 base; unmatched junction bases: 12. CDR3 length: 17 residues. CDR1 and CDR2 from the germline V gene are SGHRS and YFSETQ. CDR3 protein: CASSLGQGAGANTEAFF. The CDR3 DNA reads as TGCGCCAGCAGCCTCGGACAGGGAGCCGGGGCGAACACTGAAGCTTTCTTT.

This clonotype appeared a few times. This chain uses TRBV28 with TRBJ1-2, with 10 bases lining up with TRBD1. The V and J ends lost 2 bases and 4 bases, in that order; junction bases with no gene match: 7. This CDR3 has 16 residues. Germline CDR1 and CDR2: MDHEN and SYDVKM. The CDR3 region is CASSLPATGGIYGYTF. CDR3 sequence (DNA): TGTGCCAGCAGTTTACCGGCGACAGGGGGCATCTATGGCTACACCTTC.

This chain connects TRBV3-1 to TRBJ2-5; D unresolved. The CDR3 length is 15 residues. Trimming pared 7 bases from V and 5 bases from J, leaving 20 bases between. Germline V gene data show CDR1 as LGHDT and CDR2 as YNNKEL (reference sequence). CDR3 protein: CASTLTGWSAETQYF. The CDR3 nucleotides read TGTGCCAGCACCCTGACCGGCTGGTCCGCGGAGACCCAGTACTTC.